This T cell receptor (beta chain) was recovered during a study of T cell repertoires in aging, cancer and after chemotherapy (dated by TCRdb to between 2018 and 2021). Regarding the research as a whole: The donors fell into six age groups ranging from 30 or younger to 70 or older, and each group had at least three individuals. Alongside around 98 healthy donors serving as a reference group, the cohort included approximately 220 cancer patients, of whom 94 had hematological cancers and 124 had solid cancers. The full dataset contained 9.1 million or so TCR reads. The study profiled peripheral blood TCR beta repertoires from healthy donors and cancer patients to examine immunoaging and T cell reconstitution after chemotherapy. Paired pre- and post-chemotherapy samples in the solid tumor group came from brain tumor (glioblastoma) patients receiving temozolomide-based therapy. Summary of the overall study and its limitations: According to the authors, the repertoire data do not permit conclusions about immunological memory after chemotherapy. In healthy donors, the decline in TCR diversity with age was mainly explained by loss of richness, whereas in cancer patients loss of evenness was also found to contribute. Untreated patients with hematological or solid cancers showed significantly lower blood TCR diversity and higher clonality than age-matched healthy donors. Median generation probability increased over the chemotherapy interval in both cancer cohorts, suggesting repertoire reconstitution through rebound thymic output.

Only a few counts were recorded for this clonotype. Its antigen target is currently unknown. Base qualities are not recorded, but no much larger clone differs from it by a single base. TCR beta rearrangements were amplified from genomic DNA isolated from peripheral blood, not from sorted cells or RNA. Rearranged TRB sequences spanning V, D and J segments were amplified by multiplex touch-down PCR using a mixed TRB-A/B primer pool. Illumina adapters and sample indices were attached to the amplicons through two consecutive PCR reactions run with Phusion HS II polymerase. Amplicons were gel-purified with the NucleoSpin Gel and PCR Clean-up kit, then checked with Qubit and an Agilent 2100 Bioanalyzer. Sequencing of libraries was carried out on an Illumina MiSeq in 600-cycle, single-indexed, paired-end runs. In the paper's pipeline: MiXCR versions 2.12 and 3.0.5 were used to process TRB sequences. Each unique CDR3 nucleotide sequence was treated as one clone, and only productive sequences with two or more reads were kept. Shannon diversity, evenness, clonality (one minus evenness), and alpha-parameterized diversity profiles from alpha 0 to 5 were included as repertoire metrics. The IGoR algorithm was used to compute generation probabilities of clones in paired pre- and post-chemotherapy samples. The raw public reads went through TCRdb reprocessing: fastp at Q25, MiXCR clone calling, in-frame beta chains kept. Identical CDR3 protein sequences are pooled into one entry, listed with their most common genes and DNA. TCRdb, not the authors, supplied the V and J calls. In this sample the table shows 3,500 to 4,500 distinct CDR3 sequences, over 60% of which occur a single time. 25% to 30% of the sample rests with the top ten.

The origin of this receptor is a human donor with a solid tumor. The sample taken for sequencing was blood.

The base sequence is TGTGCCAGCAGTTGGGACAGCCGAGGCTACACCTTC. This translates into CASSWDSRGYTF. The sequence joins TRBV6-5 to TRBJ1-2, with TRBD1 matching 7 junction bases. For this chain, trimming is 4 bases at the V end and 8 bases at the J end, and the number of junction bases without a gene match is 4. The CDR3 contains 12 residues, cysteine and phenylalanine counted. Only the CDR3 part of the read is kept: 36 bases, read in frame from the first base. For CDR1 and CDR2, the germline V gene lists MNHEY and SVGAGI.